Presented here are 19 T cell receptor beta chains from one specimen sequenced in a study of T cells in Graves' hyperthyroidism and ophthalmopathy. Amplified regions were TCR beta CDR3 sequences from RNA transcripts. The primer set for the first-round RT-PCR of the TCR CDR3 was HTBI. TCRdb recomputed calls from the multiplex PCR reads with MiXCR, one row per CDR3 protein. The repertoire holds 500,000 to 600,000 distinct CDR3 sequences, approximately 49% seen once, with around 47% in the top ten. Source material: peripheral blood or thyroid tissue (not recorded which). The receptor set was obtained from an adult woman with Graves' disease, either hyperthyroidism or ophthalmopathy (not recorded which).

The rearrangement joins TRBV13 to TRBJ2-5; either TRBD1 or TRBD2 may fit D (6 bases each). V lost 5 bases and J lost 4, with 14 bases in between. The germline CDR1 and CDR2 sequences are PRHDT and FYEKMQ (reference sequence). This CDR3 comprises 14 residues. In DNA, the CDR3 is TGTGCCAGCAGCCGACCGGGGGCGCGAGAGACCCAGTACTTC. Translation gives CASSRPGARETQYF.

As DNA, the CDR3 is TGTGCCAGCAGCTTAACCCACGAGGATTCACCCCTCCACTTT. Translating it yields CASSLTHEDSPLHF. V gene TRBV7-3 combines with J gene TRBJ1-6; D unresolved. Germline V gene lookup returns CDR1 SGHTA and CDR2 FQGTGA. The CDR3 loop spans 14 amino acids. With 0 bases removed from V and 8 bases from J, the gap between germline ends came to 8 bases.

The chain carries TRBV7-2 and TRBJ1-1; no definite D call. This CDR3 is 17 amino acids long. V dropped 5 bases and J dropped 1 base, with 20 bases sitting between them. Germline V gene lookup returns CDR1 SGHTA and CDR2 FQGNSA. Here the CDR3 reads CASSPTFPLAENTEAFF. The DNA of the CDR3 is TGTGCCAGCAGCCCAACATTCCCATTGGCGGAGAACACTGAAGCTTTCTTT.

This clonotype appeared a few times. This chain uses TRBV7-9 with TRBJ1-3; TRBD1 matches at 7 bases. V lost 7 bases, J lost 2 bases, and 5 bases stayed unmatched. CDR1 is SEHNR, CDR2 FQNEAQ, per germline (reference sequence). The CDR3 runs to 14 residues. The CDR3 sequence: CASIARGTGNTIYF. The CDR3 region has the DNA TGTGCCAGCATAGCCAGGGGGACTGGAAACACCATATATTTT.

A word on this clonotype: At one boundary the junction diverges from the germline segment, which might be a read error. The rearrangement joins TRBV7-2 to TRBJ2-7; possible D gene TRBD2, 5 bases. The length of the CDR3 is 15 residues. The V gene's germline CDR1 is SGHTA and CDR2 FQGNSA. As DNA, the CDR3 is TGTGCCAGCAGCCCCGGTAGGACTTATCAGAGCGAGGAGTACTTC. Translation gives CASSPGRTYQSEEYF.

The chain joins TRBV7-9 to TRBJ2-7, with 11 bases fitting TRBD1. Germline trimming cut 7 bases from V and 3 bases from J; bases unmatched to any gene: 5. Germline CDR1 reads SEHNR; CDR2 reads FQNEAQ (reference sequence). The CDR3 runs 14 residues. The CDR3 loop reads CASNTGTGGYEQYF. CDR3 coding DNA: TGTGCCAGCAATACCGGGACAGGGGGCTACGAGCAGTACTTC.

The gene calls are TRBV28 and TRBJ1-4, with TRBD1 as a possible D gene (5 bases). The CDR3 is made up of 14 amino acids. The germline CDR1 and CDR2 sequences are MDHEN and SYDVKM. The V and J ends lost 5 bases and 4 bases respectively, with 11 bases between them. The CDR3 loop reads CASSPTEDNEKLFF. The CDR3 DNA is TGTGCCAGCAGTCCGACAGAGGATAATGAAAAACTGTTTTTT.

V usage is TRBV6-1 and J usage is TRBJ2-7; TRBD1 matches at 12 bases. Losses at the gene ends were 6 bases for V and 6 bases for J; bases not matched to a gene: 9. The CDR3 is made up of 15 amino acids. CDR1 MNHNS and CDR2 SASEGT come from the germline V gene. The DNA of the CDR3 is TGTGCCAGCAGCCCTCGGGGACAGGGGGCTCTCGAGCAGTACTTC. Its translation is CASSPRGQGALEQYF.

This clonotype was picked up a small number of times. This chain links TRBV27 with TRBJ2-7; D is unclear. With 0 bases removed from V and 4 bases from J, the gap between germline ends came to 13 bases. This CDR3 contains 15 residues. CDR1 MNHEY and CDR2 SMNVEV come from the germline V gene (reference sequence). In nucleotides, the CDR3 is TGTGCCAGCAGTTTATCGCCAGGTATGGTGTACGAGCAGTACTTC. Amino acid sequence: CASSLSPGMVYEQYF.

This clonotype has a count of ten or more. The CDR3 is CASSLQGAPGNTIYF. The DNA for the CDR3 is TGTGCCAGCAGTTTACAAGGGGCTCCTGGAAACACCATATATTTT. The J gene is TRBJ1-3, the V gene TRBV12-3 or TRBV12-4; D possibly corresponds to TRBD1 (5 bases). Trimming removed 2 bases from V and 2 bases from J, with 10 bases in between. CDR3 length: 15 amino acids.

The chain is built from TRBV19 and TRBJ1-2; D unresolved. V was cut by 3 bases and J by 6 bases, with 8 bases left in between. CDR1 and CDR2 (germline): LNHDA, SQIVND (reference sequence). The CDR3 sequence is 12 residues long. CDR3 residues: CASSMRGDGYTF. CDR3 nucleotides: TGTGCCAGTAGTATGCGGGGAGATGGCTACACCTTC.

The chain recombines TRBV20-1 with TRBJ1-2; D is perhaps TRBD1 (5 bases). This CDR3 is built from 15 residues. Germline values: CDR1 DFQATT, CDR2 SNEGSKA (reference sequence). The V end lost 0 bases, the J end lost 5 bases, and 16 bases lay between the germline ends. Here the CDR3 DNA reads TGCAGTGCTAGAGATTGGGACCTAGAATCGTATGGCTACACCTTC. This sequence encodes CSARDWDLESYGYTF.

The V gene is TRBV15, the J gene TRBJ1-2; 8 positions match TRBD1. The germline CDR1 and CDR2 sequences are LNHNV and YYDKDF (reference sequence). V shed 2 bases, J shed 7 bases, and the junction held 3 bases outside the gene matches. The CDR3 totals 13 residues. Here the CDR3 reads CATSRPGQGGYTF. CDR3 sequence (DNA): TGTGCCACCAGCAGACCCGGACAGGGTGGCTACACCTTC.

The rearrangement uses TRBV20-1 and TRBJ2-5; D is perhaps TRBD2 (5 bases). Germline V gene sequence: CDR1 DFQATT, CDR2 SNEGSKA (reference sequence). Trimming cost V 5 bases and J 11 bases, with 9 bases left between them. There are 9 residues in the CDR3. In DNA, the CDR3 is TGCAGTGCTCATCCGGGACAGTACTTC. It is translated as CSAHPGQYF.

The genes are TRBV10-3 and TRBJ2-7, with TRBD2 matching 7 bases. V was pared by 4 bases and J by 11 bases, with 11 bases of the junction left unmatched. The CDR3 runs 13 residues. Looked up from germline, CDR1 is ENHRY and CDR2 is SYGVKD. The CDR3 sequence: CAISAVNGGGKYF. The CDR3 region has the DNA TGTGCCATCAGTGCTGTGAACGGCGGGGGAAAGTACTTC.

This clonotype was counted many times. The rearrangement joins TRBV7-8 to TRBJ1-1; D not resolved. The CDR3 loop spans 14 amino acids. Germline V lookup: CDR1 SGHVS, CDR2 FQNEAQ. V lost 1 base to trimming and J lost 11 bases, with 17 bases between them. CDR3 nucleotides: TGTGCCAGCAGCTTAGGCGAGGGCGCCGCGTCCGCTTTCTTT. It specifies CASSLGEGAASAFF.

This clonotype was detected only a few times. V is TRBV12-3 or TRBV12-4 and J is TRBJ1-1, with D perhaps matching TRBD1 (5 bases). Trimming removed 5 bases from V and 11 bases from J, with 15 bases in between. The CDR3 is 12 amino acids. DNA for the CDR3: TGTGCCAGCAGTGTAGATCAGGGTAGTGCTTTCTTT. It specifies CASSVDQGSAFF.

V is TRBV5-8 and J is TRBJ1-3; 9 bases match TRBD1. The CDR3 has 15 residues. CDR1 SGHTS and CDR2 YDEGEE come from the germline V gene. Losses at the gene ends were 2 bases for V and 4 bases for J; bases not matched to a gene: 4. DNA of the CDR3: TGTGCCAGCAGCTTCTCCGGACAGGGGGGAAACACCATATATTTT. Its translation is CASSFSGQGGNTIYF.

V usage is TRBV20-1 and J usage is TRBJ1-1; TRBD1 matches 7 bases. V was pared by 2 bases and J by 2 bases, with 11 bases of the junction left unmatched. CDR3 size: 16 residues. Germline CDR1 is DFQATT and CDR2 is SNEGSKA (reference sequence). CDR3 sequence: CSARSDRDRANTEAFF. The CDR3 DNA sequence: TGCAGTGCTAGATCCGACAGGGATAGGGCAAACACTGAAGCTTTCTTT.